This T cell receptor beta chain appears in the sequencing data of a study of OX40 agonist ivuxolimab in advanced cancers. V was trimmed by 1 base and J by 7 bases, leaving 11 bases between them. The CDR3 extends over 13 amino acids. Germline V CDR1 and CDR2: SEHNR, FQNEAQ (reference sequence). The table came from immunoSEQ multiplex PCR; TCRdb's copy has only in-frame clones and leaves some out. This table holds some 71,000 clones, 91% found once. Remarks on this clone: Other DNA sequences within the sample encode an identical CDR3.

Source: CD4+ or CD8+ T cells sorted from blood, taken in a trial of the OX40 agonist ivuxolimab. This TCR came from an adult with an advanced solid tumor such as melanoma, head and neck, liver or kidney cancer. The chain uses TRBV7-9 and TRBJ2-7, with a possible D match to TRBD2 (5 bases). The CDR3 loop reads CASSLGGPGEQYF. The CDR3, as DNA: TGTGCCAGCAGCTTAGGTGGACCGGGGGAGCAGTACTTC.